The sequence of this TCR beta chain was determined in a study of cytomegalovirus exposure and HLA in healthy donors (dated by TCRdb to about 2017). Describing the broader study: An earlier analysis of roughly 570 of the donors reported under 300 Gb of sequence data and 117 million unique TCR beta sequences obtained from roughly 180 million T cells. Of the roughly 400 genotyped donors, over 70% fell in the genetic ancestry cluster associated with self-reported Caucasian donors. Across approximately 420 genotyped donors of the cohort, an average of 235,054 unique TCR beta nucleotide sequences per donor were sequenced, and around 20% of those sequences were non-productive. A later genetic analysis took genome-wide SNP genotypes for about 60% of the roughly 670 donors and used that subset as a discovery cohort. The study aimed to test whether cataloging public T cell receptors could reveal signatures of past pathogen exposure. A later analysis re-examined previously published TCR beta repertoires from more than 650 donors and added high-resolution HLA genotyping to investigate patterns of TCR occurrence. About 5 DR-DQ haplotypes were handled as single units for association and clustering, since linkage in the cohort was strong. To predict cytomegalovirus infection status, the study brought together high-throughput TCR immunosequencing, statistical association of individual TCRs with disease status, and machine learning. The T cell repertoires of 666 subjects were profiled by immunosequencing and related to cytomegalovirus serostatus. Both class I and class II loci were covered by HLA typing, at four-digit resolution. Every repertoire in the discovery cohort had been generated on one and the same sequencing platform. Rather than using new phenotypic data, the later analysis identified candidate immune exposures from TCR beta sequences and from how often those sequences occurred across donors. Along with the roughly 670-subject first cohort, a separate validation cohort of some 130 different subjects was used. Donor age, sex, ethnicity and CMV serostatus were compiled alongside the repertoire data. An earlier analysis of 500 to 650 of the donors applied high-throughput TCR beta sequencing to assess whether each TCR beta V gene segment acted as functional or pseudogenic. An early release that covered 640 HLA-typed donors contained about 290 gigabases of sequencing data and 65 million to 100 million unique TCR sequences. The number of typed donors differed by locus: 629-630 for A, B, C, DRB1 and DQB1; approximately 520 for DQA1; 606 for DPA1; and around 470 for DPB1. General findings and caveats noted by the study authors: When HLA alleles, especially DR and DQ, strongly co-occurred, TCR associations were difficult to assign to individual alleles. The cohort was sequenced for TCR beta chains only, and without alpha or paired-chain data the features that could be detected were limited. According to a later genetic analysis, donors in an Asian-associated ancestry cluster had fewer N-insertions in productive TCRs than the approximately 610-donor mean. Because some donors lacked HLA typing at each locus, the association tests relied only on the typed subset. A further reported finding was that TCR beta sequences accurately predicted the HLA-A and HLA-B alleles for most subjects in the first cohort. According to a later analysis, TCR association rates differed among HLA loci, with DRB1 alleles showing the most associated TCRs and HLA-C alleles showing the fewest. Most TCR sequences were observed very rarely across donors, whereas some public TCRs were present in many individuals. The study gave a list of about 160 TCR beta chains associated with cytomegalovirus. In both the original and validation cohorts, the classifier was reported to diagnose cytomegalovirus status with high specificity and sensitivity. The sequencing pipeline was judged likely to have produced a cluster of highly shared sequence variants as a technical artifact. The earlier analysis of a few hundred of the donors excluded over 15 rarely observed V segments, including chromosome 9 orphons, because counts were too low. Several of the top co-occurrence clusters appeared to be linked to parvovirus B19, influenza, CMV and Epstein-Barr virus, according to a later analysis. The 87-base-pair reads could not distinguish some IMGT-functional V segments, including TRBV6-2 and TRBV6-3, so those segments were excluded. In a later genetic analysis, a missense DCLRE1C variant was associated with V-gene and J-gene trimming of TCR beta chains, and the association was replicated in an independent cohort. Compared with equally common non-associated chains, HLA-associated TCR beta chains in a later analysis were more clonally expanded and had lower generation probabilities. According to a later analysis, most CMV-associated TCR beta chains appeared to be HLA-restricted, and the HLA associations seemed to be driven largely by CMV exposure. The authors suggested that the approach could potentially be generalized to other disease states and immunological phenotypes. In vitro tests confirmed that a few of the cytomegalovirus-associated TCR beta chains recognize cytomegalovirus antigens. Immune exposure information for the cohort was limited to CMV serostatus. An earlier analysis of approximately 540 of the donors showed that most TCR beta V segments appeared in productive rearrangements either about 87% or about 30% of the time, which broadly matched IMGT annotations. In a later analysis, 16,951 TCR beta sequences were associated with specific HLA alleles at a false discovery rate of 0.05. Roughly uniform sequencing depth across donors was assumed in presence/absence analyses, although this assumption may not hold. Correlated functional status among segregating V segments might reflect linkage disequilibrium, but an unknown experimental factor could not be ruled out.

With respect to this clone: The antigen it recognizes is unknown.

The CDR3 runs 13 residues from the cysteine to the phenylalanine. Only CDR3 DNA is held: 39 bases, read in frame from base 1. The germline V gene provides CDR1 MNHEY and CDR2 SVGAGI. Trimming takes 5 bases off V and 6 bases off J; junction bases not matched to a gene: 4. Libraries were made using the immunoSEQ multiplex PCR assay. For the multiplex PCR, a mixture combining 60 forward primers for TCR Vbeta segments and 13 reverse primers for TCR Jbeta segments was used. The CDR3 region of rearranged TCR beta genes was amplified from genomic DNA with a multiplex PCR assay. The amplified TCR beta libraries were sequenced on the Illumina HiSeq System as 87-base-pair reads. The paper's processing steps were these. A later analysis counted about 76 million unique TCR beta chains across the 666 repertoires, and 9.5 million to 11 million of these chains were shared by at least two donors. Raw reads were error-corrected and collapsed into unique sequences with a nearest-neighbor algorithm that merged closely related sequences to remove PCR and sequencing errors. V, D and J gene segments were assigned by aligning CDR3 sequences to IMGT reference sequences. For a sequence to be retained, at least a six-nucleotide match to both a V gene segment and a J gene segment was required. Rearrangements were called productive when the CDR3 lacked stop codons and stayed in frame with V and J; all others were non-productive. Following IMGT convention, CDR3 was defined as the stretch from the second conserved V-encoded cysteine up to the conserved J-encoded phenylalanine. Sequences without an unambiguous match to a single V gene segment were excluded from the earlier analysis of 450 to 650 of the donors. In an earlier analysis of 450 to 750 of the donors, a V segment was called functional when productive rearrangements were above 56.7%, and segregating when the standard deviation between donors exceeded 5%. A statistical classification framework was built for diagnosing cytomegalovirus status from the catalog of TCR beta chain sequences. A later analysis assigned V and J genes by comparing TCR nucleotide sequences with IMGT/GENE-DB human TR gene sequences. Using the TCRdist pipeline, a later analysis assigned CDR3 sequences along with most-parsimonious VDJ recombination scenarios. In a later analysis, each TCR beta chain was defined by its CDR3 amino acid sequence together with its V-gene family, and reads without a unique V-gene family were excluded. In a later analysis, several hundred highly shared, low-generation-probability nucleotide sequences were removed to address suspected cross-contamination and a sequencing artifact. For each public chain, a later analysis derived a clonal expansion index from normalized ranks of inferred template counts within each repertoire. Generation probabilities in a later analysis came from a VDJ recombination model fitted to out-of-frame rearrangements, and those results were checked against IGoR. Hypergeometric tests were used in a later analysis to score TCR-TCR, TCR-HLA and TCR-CMV co-occurrence, with a repertoire-size bias correction applied to the TCR pairs. In a later analysis, false discovery rates were estimated by permuting HLA or CMV assignments 20 times. In a later analysis, co-occurring TCRs were grouped using DBSCAN, and TCRdist sequence similarity was added for clustering within HLA-allele-positive subsets. Repertoires with fewer than 30,000 or more than 120,000 public chains were left out of co-occurrence clustering, as were about five repertoires with anomalous nucleotide sharing. This is the immuneACCESS table as TCRdb keeps it, with only in-frame sequences that have V and J called. A part of the clones is gone; compared with another copy, unresolved V genes explain less than half, and the rest is unexplained. That table furnishes V, J and clone size, whereas the DNA furnished D and trimming. This sample's table carries some 110,000 clones. 3.7% of the sample is in the top ten clones.

In total, approximately 700 healthy bone marrow donors made up the cohort. At the time of sampling, all cohort members were nominally healthy, though unrecorded immune exposures were likely present. The donor was CMV seronegative and belonged to the group of around 400 seronegative cohort members. Each donor provided a peripheral blood sample, and peripheral blood mononuclear cells were used for TCR beta sequencing. Genomic DNA extraction from the blood cell samples was performed with the Qiagen DNeasy Blood Extraction Kit. The sample comprised PBMCs. The rearranged segments are TRBV6-5 and TRBJ2-1; TRBD2 matches 7 bases in the middle. The clonotype was recovered from a man between 25 and 39 years old in good health and CMV-seronegative. The nucleotides are TGTGCCAGCAGTAGACTAGCTGGCAATGAGCAGTTCTTC. Translated, it reads CASSRLAGNEQFF.